The T cell receptor beta chain under discussion was sequenced for a study of blood T cell repertoires in COVID-19. About the research overall: The cDNA or gDNA used as material had been derived from T cells, B-cell-depleted T cells, or PBMCs.

Per the original methods: Estimation of nucleated cell counts relied on the amplification of reference gene primers. TCRdb keeps only in-frame clones here, not all; method: immunoSEQ multiplex PCR. V, J and clone size were drawn from that table, and D and trimming were deduced from the DNA. The sample lists roughly 350,000 clones; around 91% were seen once. This clone was recorded only once. J lost 5 bases, V lost 2 bases, and 5 bases had no gene match. Germline lookup yields CDR1 KGHSH and CDR2 LQKENI. The CDR3 is 15 residues long. This receptor was identified in a woman in her late teens or twenties who had recovered from COVID-19. This chain joins TRBV18 and TRBJ1-4, with 7 bases identical to TRBD1. Sequences were obtained from peripheral blood. Here the CDR3 reads CASSPVGQLNEKLFF. CDR3 DNA sequence: TGTGCCAGCTCACCAGTGGGACAGTTAAATGAAAAACTGTTTTTT.